A single sample is the source of the 27 T cell receptor beta chains below, sequenced in a study of vaccination and CD4 T cells after COVID-19. Sample time point: late sampling 161 to 241 days after vaccination in a few convalescent patients. Described treatment: roughly 11-day PBMC culture with coronavirus spike peptide pools or control peptides (ViraFEST assay). Once obtained from cultured CD4+ T cells, the DNA was sequenced using the Oncomine TCR Beta short-read assay. Each CDR3 protein is one row after TCRdb ran MiXCR on the PCR reads. The data hold 20,000 to 25,000 distinct CDR3 sequences, with roughly 33% observed a single time. Antigens for these TCRs are unknown. The sample in question was CD4+ T cells from blood, cultured in vitro, obtained about 7 months after SARS-CoV-2 vaccination. The receptors shown here come from a human donor who had recovered from COVID-19.

The gene calls are TRBV5-8 and TRBJ2-3, with D perhaps matching TRBD1 (6 bases). The CDR3 consists of 15 residues. V lost 3 bases and J lost 4, with 15 bases in between. The germline gives CDR1 SGHTS, CDR2 YDEGEE. CDR3 region: CASSSWQGIADTQYF. The DNA of the CDR3 is TGTGCCAGCAGCTCATGGCAGGGGATCGCAGATACGCAGTATTTT.

This clonotype was seen more than once but under ten times. The CDR3: CASSGWGGDTQYF. The CDR3 region has the DNA TGTGCCAGCAGCGGTTGGGGGGGGGATACGCAGTATTTT. The chain has TRBV7-2 and TRBJ2-3; 7 nucleotides match TRBD2. CDR1 and CDR2 (germline): SGHTA, FQGNSA. Trimming took 5 bases from V and 6 from J; bases not matched to a gene: 5. The CDR3 has 13 residues.

This chain uses TRBV15 with TRBJ2-1; D is perhaps TRBD1 or TRBD2 (5 bases each). The CDR3 covers 14 residues. Per germline, CDR1 LNHNV and CDR2 YYDKDF (reference sequence). V lost 5 bases and J 5 bases, leaving 13 bases between the germline ends. The CDR3 sequence is CATSVGTRNNEQFF. In DNA form, the CDR3 reads TGTGCCACCAGCGTTGGGACCAGAAACAATGAGCAGTTCTTC.

This chain joins TRBV7-4 and TRBJ1-1; TRBD1 is a possible D gene (6 bases). This CDR3 is built from 13 residues. CDR1 is SGHVT, CDR2 SQSDAQ, per germline. V lost 5 bases and J 11 bases, leaving 18 bases between the germline ends. Written as DNA, the CDR3 is TGTGCCAGCAGCGTTGACAGCTTCCAGGGGGCTTTCTTT. It specifies CASSVDSFQGAFF.

J is TRBJ2-3 and V is TRBV1. TRBV1 is shown as a pseudogene. The length of the CDR3 is 11 residues. The CDR3, as DNA: TGCACCACGAAGGACACAGATACGCAGTATTTT. It codes for CTTKDTDTQYF.

The chain carries TRBV7-8 and TRBJ2-3; D gene ambiguous. Germline lookup yields CDR1 SGHVS and CDR2 FQNEAQ. V lost 3 bases and J lost 1, with 11 bases in between. This CDR3 spans 15 amino acids. CDR3 nucleotide sequence: TGTGCCAGCAGCTTCCAGCTTTCGCGCACAGATACGCAGTATTTT. As protein: CASSFQLSRTDTQYF. Full variable domain (missing parts from reference TRBV7-8 and TRBJ2-3): GAGVSQSPRYKVAKRGQDVALRCDPISGHVSLFWYQQALGQGPEFLTYFQNEAQLDKSGLPSDRFFAERPEGSVSTLKIQRTQQEDSAVYLCASSFQLSRTDTQYFGPGTRLTVL.

The chain employs TRBV6-1 and TRBJ1-5, with D possibly TRBD1 on 5 matching bases. Trimming took 0 bases from V and 7 from J, leaving 10 bases between them. The germline V gene has CDR1 MNHNS and CDR2 SASEGT. The CDR3 length is 14 residues. CDR3 DNA sequence: TGTGCCAGCAGTGAAGCGCAGGGTGGGCAGCCCCAGCATTTT. Protein sequence: CASSEAQGGQPQHF.

This clonotype has a handful of counts. The rearrangement uses TRBV20-1 and TRBJ2-5; 9 nucleotides agree with TRBD1. V lost 1 base, J lost 5 bases, and 14 bases stayed unmatched. CDR1 DFQATT and CDR2 SNEGSKA come from the germline V gene (reference sequence). The CDR3 has 17 residues. CDR3 in amino acids: CSARAPTGTGLGETQYF. The DNA for the CDR3 is TGCAGTGCTAGAGCACCGACCGGGACAGGGCTGGGGGAGACCCAGTACTTC.

This clonotype appeared a few times. This chain links TRBV6-2 or TRBV6-3 with TRBJ1-5, with no clear D. The ends were cut back, 4 bases at V and 8 bases at J, with 12 bases in the middle. CDR1 is MNHEY and CDR2 is SVGEGT in the germline V gene. The CDR3 totals 13 residues. CDR3 sequence: CASSSWVNEPQHF. Here the CDR3 DNA reads TGTGCCAGCAGTTCTTGGGTTAATGAGCCCCAGCATTTT.

The chain has TRBV6-5 and TRBJ2-2; D might be TRBD1 (6 bases). Trimming removed 0 bases from V and 5 bases from J, with 16 bases in between. This CDR3 has 17 amino acids. The germline CDR1 and CDR2 sequences are MNHEY and SVGAGI. CDR3 bases: TGTGCCAGCAGTTACTCGGTCGGCAGGGGTTTTACCGGGGAGCTGTTTTTT. This translates into CASSYSVGRGFTGELFF.

This clonotype was seen more than once but under ten times. The genes are TRBV20-1 and TRBJ1-3; D gene ambiguous. Trimming removed 2 bases at V and 4 bases at J, with 9 bases between. This CDR3 has 13 residues. Germline V gives CDR1 DFQATT, CDR2 SNEGSKA (reference sequence). CDR3 residues: CSARPPGGNTIYF. In DNA, the CDR3 is TGCAGTGCTAGACCCCCGGGGGGAAACACCATATATTTT.

The chain links TRBV7-3 to TRBJ1-1, with 9 bases lining up with TRBD1. Germline V lookup: CDR1 SGHTA, CDR2 FQGTGA. The trim removed 5 bases at V and 10 bases at J, leaving 8 bases unmatched. CDR3 length equals 13 residues. CDR3: CASSAGQGRRAFF. The CDR3 nucleotides read TGTGCCAGCAGCGCAGGACAGGGGAGACGAGCTTTCTTT.

CDR3 in DNA: TGTGCCAGCAGCGGATGGCGGACAGGCACAGATACGCAGTATTTT. Its protein product is CASSGWRTGTDTQYF. The genes are TRBV5-5 and TRBJ2-3; weak D call: TRBD1 (6 bases). Germline values: CDR1 SGHKS, CDR2 YYEKEE (reference sequence). With 4 bases removed from V and 1 base from J, the gap between germline ends came to 13 bases. The CDR3 sequence is 15 residues long. The entire variable domain, with the rest obtained from reference TRBV5-5 and TRBJ2-3, is as follows: DAGVTQSPTHLIKTRGQQVTLRCSPISGHKSVSWYQQVLGQGPQFIFQYYEKEERGRGNFPDRFSARQFPNYSSELNVNALLLGDSALYLCASSGWRTGTDTQYFGPGTRLTVL.

This chain joins TRBV15 and TRBJ2-1; D remains ambiguous. This CDR3 comprises 14 residues. Trimming took 0 bases from V and 8 from J, leaving 11 bases between them. CDR1 is LNHNV, CDR2 YYDKDF, per germline (reference sequence). CDR3 DNA sequence: TGTGCCACCAGCAGAGATCCCCAGCGCCATGAGCAGTTCTTC. It encodes CATSRDPQRHEQFF.

Sample share makes this clonotype medium-sized. The chain couples TRBV7-2 to TRBJ1-1; D is possibly TRBD1 (5 bases). The V gene's germline CDR1 is SGHTA and CDR2 FQGNSA. This CDR3 is built from 15 residues. Between the trimmed V and J ends, which lost 1 base and 1 base, there was a span of 10 bases. CDR3 bases: TGTGCCAGCAGCTTAGAGGCAGGGAGGAACACTGAAGCTTTCTTT. Translating it yields CASSLEAGRNTEAFF. Looking up the rest from reference TRBV7-2 and TRBJ1-1 gives the full variable domain: GAGVSQSPSNKVTEKGKDVELRCDPISGHTALYWYRQSLGQGLEFLIYFQGNSAPDKSGLPSDRFSAERTGGSVSTLTIQRTQQEDSAVYLCASSLEAGRNTEAFFGQGTRLTVV.

This clonotype was observed a few times. V gene TRBV11-3 combines with J gene TRBJ1-2; 7 bases are a match to TRBD1. Trimming took 3 bases from V and 4 from J; bases not matched to a gene: 5. The CDR3 loop spans 14 amino acids. Germline-derived CDR1 and CDR2 are SGHNT and YENEEA. CDR3 sequence reads: CASSLRDSSYGYTF. The CDR3 DNA is TGTGCCAGCAGCTTGCGGGACAGTAGCTATGGCTACACCTTC.

The sample holds one count of this clonotype. The CDR3 loop is CASSLRLAGEGRCEQYF. For the CDR3, the DNA is TGTGCCAGCAGCCTACGACTAGCGGGAGAAGGACGCTGCGAGCAGTACTTC. The chain combines TRBV12-1 with TRBJ2-7; the table's TRBD2 call for D was not verified on the DNA. TRBV12-1 is listed as a pseudogene. The CDR3 is 17 residues long.

CDR3 coding DNA: TGCGCCAGCAGCCAAGATCCACGACTTCAAGGAGTTATTCAGTACTTC. This codes for CASSQDPRLQGVIQYF. V usage is TRBV4-3 and J usage is TRBJ2-4; unclear D gene. Trimming took off 0 bases at V and 10 bases at J, with 19 bases between the two ends. Germline loops: CDR1 LGHNA, CDR2 YSLEER. The CDR3 covers 16 residues.

This clonotype turned up a few times. This sequence joins TRBV20-1 and TRBJ1-2; D gene unclear. Germline V gene lookup returns CDR1 DFQATT and CDR2 SNEGSKA (reference sequence). Trimming pared 6 bases from V and 8 bases from J, leaving 22 bases between. The CDR3 contains 14 residues. CDR3 sequence: CSAVDVMAQRGYTF. The DNA of the CDR3 is TGCAGTGCAGTAGACGTGATGGCACAGCGGGGCTACACCTTC.

This clonotype was counted once. The chain is built from TRBV5-8 and TRBJ1-1, with 9 bases matching TRBD1. Germline values: CDR1 SGHTS, CDR2 YDEGEE. The CDR3 runs to 14 residues. Trimming at V came to 4 bases and at J to 4 bases, leaving 5 bases not matched to a gene. In DNA form, the CDR3 reads TGTGCCAGCAGCCTGGACAGGGGCATCACTGAAGCTTTCTTT. Translated, it gives CASSLDRGITEAFF.

This clonotype was recorded only once. The chain employs TRBV7-9 and TRBJ2-2; 13 bases fit TRBD2. Germline-derived CDR1 and CDR2 are SEHNR and FQNEAQ (reference sequence). Trimming at V came to 4 bases and at J to 6 bases, leaving 2 bases not matched to a gene. The CDR3 contains 15 residues. The CDR3 nucleotides are TGTGCCAGCAGCTACGGACTAGCGGGGGCCGGGGAGCTGTTTTTT. Its protein is CASSYGLAGAGELFF.

In DNA, the CDR3 is TGTGCCAGCAGCTTGGAATCGATGGCAGTCATTCATGGCTACACCTTC. Its protein is CASSLESMAVIHGYTF. The chain links TRBV5-6 to TRBJ1-2, with D hard to call. There are 16 residues in the CDR3. Germline V gene data show CDR1 as SGHDT and CDR2 as YYEEEE. Trimming took 0 bases from V and 6 from J, leaving 18 bases between them.

In this sample, this clonotype turned up a few times. The V and J genes are TRBV19 and TRBJ1-5; D gene unclear. CDR3 length equals 15 residues. Germline values: CDR1 LNHDA, CDR2 SQIVND (reference sequence). V was shortened by 8 bases and J by 7 bases, with 21 bases between the two germline ends. The DNA of the CDR3 is TGTGCCAGTTACAACCGGGCCTCCCTTGGGCAGCCCCAGCATTTT. Protein: CASYNRASLGQPQHF.

The V and J genes are TRBV2 and TRBJ2-5; D may correspond to TRBD1 or TRBD2 (7 bases each). CDR3 length: 14 amino acids. The germline CDR1 and CDR2 sequences are SNHLY and FYNNEI. Trimming pared 10 bases from V and 1 base from J, leaving 16 bases between. In DNA, the CDR3 is TGTGCCATGGGGAGGGGACAGCTCCAAGAGACCCAGTACTTC. Encoded protein: CAMGRGQLQETQYF.

V usage is TRBV7-8 and J usage is TRBJ2-7; D may be TRBD2 (6 bases). Germline V gene sequence: CDR1 SGHVS, CDR2 FQNEAQ. With 3 bases removed from V and 8 bases from J, the gap between germline ends came to 14 bases. There are 13 residues in the CDR3. This CDR3 is CASSFPGSQKQYF. The CDR3 DNA sequence: TGTGCCAGCAGCTTCCCCGGGAGTCAGAAGCAGTACTTC.

The V and J genes are TRBV10-3 and TRBJ2-1, with TRBD2 matching 7 bases. Germline V CDR1 and CDR2: ENHRY, SYGVKD. The CDR3 runs to 16 residues. V trimming: 3 bases; J trimming: 12 bases; junction bases outside the gene matches: 17. The CDR3 reads CAISELKRDLSMMQFF. The CDR3 nucleotides are TGTGCCATCAGTGAACTAAAGCGGGACCTTTCGATGATGCAGTTCTTC.

J is TRBJ1-2 and V is TRBV7-2; possibly TRBD1 for D (5 bases). The CDR3 sequence is 16 residues long. V was shortened by 1 base and J by 5 bases, with 17 bases between the two germline ends. Germline CDR1 reads SGHTA; CDR2 reads FQGNSA. CDR3 region: CASSLGLGRERYGYTF. The CDR3 nucleotides are TGTGCCAGCAGCTTAGGTCTCGGCAGGGAACGATATGGCTACACCTTC.